This T cell receptor beta chain was sequenced in a study of control samples from healthy donors and cancer patients. This CDR3 region has 14 residues. Germline V CDR1 and CDR2: SGDLS, YYNGEE. V dropped 3 bases and J dropped 5; count of bases not matched to a gene: 8. Using immunoSEQ multiplex PCR, the repertoire was profiled, and TCRdb retains in-frame clones only, with some absent. Here the sample spans approximately 82,000 clones, approximately 93% being singletons. The receptor was derived from a woman aged 40 to 55 with lung cancer. The specimen sequenced was PBMCs. This chain joins TRBV9 and TRBJ2-7; TRBD1 matches at 7 bases. CDR3 in amino acids: CASSDGQAVDEQYF. CDR3 in DNA: TGTGCCAGCAGCGACGGACAGGCGGTGGACGAGCAGTACTTC.